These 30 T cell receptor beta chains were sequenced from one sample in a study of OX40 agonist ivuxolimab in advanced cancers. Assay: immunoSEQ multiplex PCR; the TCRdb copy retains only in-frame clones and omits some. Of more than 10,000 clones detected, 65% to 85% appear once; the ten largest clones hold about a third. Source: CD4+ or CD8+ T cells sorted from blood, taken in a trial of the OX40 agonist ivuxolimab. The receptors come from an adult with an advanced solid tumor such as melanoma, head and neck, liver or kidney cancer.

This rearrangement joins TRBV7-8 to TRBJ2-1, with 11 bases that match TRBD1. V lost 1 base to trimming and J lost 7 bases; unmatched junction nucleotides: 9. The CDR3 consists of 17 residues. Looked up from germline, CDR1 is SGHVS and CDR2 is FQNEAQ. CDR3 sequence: CASSLVRTGGDRNEQFF. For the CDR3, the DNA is TGTGCCAGCAGCTTAGTTAGGACAGGGGGCGATCGAAATGAGCAGTTCTTC.

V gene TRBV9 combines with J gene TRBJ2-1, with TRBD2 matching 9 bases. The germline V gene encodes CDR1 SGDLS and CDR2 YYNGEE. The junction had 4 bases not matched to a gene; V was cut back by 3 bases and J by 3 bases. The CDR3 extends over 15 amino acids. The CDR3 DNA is TGTGCCAGCAGCGGAGAGCGGGGGGACTACAATGAGCAGTTCTTC. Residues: CASSGERGDYNEQFF.

The CDR3 loop is CASRASGGAGETQYF. The CDR3 nucleotides are TGTGCCAGCAGGGCTAGCGGGGGGGCCGGCGAGACCCAGTACTTC. The rearrangement uses TRBV9 and TRBJ2-5; 12 bases align to TRBD2. The CDR3 runs 15 residues. Looked up from germline, CDR1 is SGDLS and CDR2 is YYNGEE. The junction had 7 bases not matched to a gene; V was cut back by 5 bases and J by 5 bases.

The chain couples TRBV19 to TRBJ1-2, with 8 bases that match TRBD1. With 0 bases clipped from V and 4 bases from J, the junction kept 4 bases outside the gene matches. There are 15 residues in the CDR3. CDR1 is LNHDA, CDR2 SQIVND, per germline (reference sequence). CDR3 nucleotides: TGTGCCAGTAGTATAGATCCGGGACAGGCCTATGGCTACACCTTC. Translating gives CASSIDPGQAYGYTF.

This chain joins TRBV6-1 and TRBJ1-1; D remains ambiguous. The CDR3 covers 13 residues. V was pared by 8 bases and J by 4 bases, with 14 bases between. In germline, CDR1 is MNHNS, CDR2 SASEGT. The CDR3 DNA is TGTGCCAGCCGACTCGGAATGGGCACTGAAGCTTTCTTT. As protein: CASRLGMGTEAFF.

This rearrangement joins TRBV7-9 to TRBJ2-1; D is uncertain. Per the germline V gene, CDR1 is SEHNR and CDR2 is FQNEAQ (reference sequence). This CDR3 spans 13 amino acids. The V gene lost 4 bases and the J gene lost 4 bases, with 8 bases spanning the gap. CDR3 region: CASSWGSYNEQFF. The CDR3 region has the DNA TGTGCCAGCAGCTGGGGTTCTTACAATGAGCAGTTCTTC.

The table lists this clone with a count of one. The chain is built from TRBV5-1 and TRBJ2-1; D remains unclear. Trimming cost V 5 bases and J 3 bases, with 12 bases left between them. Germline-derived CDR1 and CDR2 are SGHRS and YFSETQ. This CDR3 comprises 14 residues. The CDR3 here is CASSGRTNYNEQFF. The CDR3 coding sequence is TGCGCCAGCAGTGGGCGAACCAACTACAATGAGCAGTTCTTC.

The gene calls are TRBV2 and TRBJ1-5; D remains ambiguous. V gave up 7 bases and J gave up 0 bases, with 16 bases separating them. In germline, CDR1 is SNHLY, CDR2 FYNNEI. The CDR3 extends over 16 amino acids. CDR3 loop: CASTRSTEYSNQPQHF. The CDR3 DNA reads TGTGCCAGCACGAGATCCACGGAATATAGCAATCAGCCCCAGCATTTT.

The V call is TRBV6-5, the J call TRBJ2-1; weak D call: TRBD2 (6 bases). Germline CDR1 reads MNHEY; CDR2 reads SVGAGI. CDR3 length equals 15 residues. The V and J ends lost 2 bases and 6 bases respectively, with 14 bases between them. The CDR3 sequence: CASSYGTGEGNEQFF. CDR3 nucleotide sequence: TGTGCCAGCAGTTACGGCACGGGAGAGGGCAATGAGCAGTTCTTC.

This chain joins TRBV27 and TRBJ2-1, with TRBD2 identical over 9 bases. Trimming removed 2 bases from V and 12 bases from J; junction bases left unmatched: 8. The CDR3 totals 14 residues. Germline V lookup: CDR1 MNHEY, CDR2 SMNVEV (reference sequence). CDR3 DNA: TGTGCCAGCAGTTTAGGGGTAGCGGGAGTGTGGCAGTTCTTC. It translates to CASSLGVAGVWQFF.

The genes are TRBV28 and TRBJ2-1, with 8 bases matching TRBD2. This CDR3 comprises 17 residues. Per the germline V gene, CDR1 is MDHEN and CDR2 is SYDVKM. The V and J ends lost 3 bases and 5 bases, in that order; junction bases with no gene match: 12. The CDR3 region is CASSFPVLAGLNNEQFF. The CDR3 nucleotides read TGTGCCAGCAGTTTTCCAGTATTAGCGGGGCTAAACAATGAGCAGTTCTTC.

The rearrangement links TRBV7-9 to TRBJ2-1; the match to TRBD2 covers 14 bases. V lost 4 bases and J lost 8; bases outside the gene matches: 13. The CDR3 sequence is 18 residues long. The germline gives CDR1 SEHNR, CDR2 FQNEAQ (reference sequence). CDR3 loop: CASSSPKGLAGVNYEQFF. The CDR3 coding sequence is TGTGCCAGCAGCTCCCCCAAGGGACTAGCGGGAGTCAACTATGAGCAGTTCTTC. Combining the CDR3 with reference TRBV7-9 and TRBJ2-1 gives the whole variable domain DTGVSQNPRHKITKRGQNVTFRCDPISEHNRLYWYRQTLGQGPEFLTYFQNEAQLEKSRLLSDRFSAERPKGSFSTLEIQRTEQGDSAMYLCASSSPKGLAGVNYEQFFGPGTRLTVL.

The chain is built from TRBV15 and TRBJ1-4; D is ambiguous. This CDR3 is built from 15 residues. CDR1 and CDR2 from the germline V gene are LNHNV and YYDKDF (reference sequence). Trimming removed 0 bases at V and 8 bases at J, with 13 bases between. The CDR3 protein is CATSRDPGQEEKLFF. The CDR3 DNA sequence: TGTGCCACCAGCAGAGACCCGGGCCAGGAGGAAAAACTGTTTTTT.

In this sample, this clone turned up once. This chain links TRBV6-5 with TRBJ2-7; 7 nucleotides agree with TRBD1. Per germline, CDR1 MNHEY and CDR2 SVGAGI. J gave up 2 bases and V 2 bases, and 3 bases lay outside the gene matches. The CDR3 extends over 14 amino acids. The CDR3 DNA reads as TGTGCCAGCAGTTACCCCGGGACAGCCTACGAGCAGTACTTC. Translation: CASSYPGTAYEQYF.

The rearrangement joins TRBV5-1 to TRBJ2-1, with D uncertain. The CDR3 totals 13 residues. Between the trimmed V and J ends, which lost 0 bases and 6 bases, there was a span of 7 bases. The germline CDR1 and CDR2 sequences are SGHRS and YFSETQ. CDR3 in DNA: TGCGCCAGCAGCTTGGCCCCGACCAATGAGCAGTTCTTC. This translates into CASSLAPTNEQFF. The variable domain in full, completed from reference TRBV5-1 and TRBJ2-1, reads KAGVTQTPRYLIKTRGQQVTLSCSPISGHRSVSWYQQTPGQGLQFLFEYFSETQRNKGNFPGRFSGRQFSNSRSEMNVSTLELGDSALYLCASSLAPTNEQFFGPGTRLTVL.

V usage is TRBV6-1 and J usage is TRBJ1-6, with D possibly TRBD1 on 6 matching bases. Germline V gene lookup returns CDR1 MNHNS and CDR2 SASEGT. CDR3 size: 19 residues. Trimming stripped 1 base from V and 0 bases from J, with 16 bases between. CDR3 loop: CASSEEKGGWSSYNSPLHF. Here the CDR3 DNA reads TGTGCCAGCAGTGAAGAAAAGGGGGGCTGGAGCTCCTATAATTCACCCCTCCACTTT.

Here the CDR3 DNA reads TGTGCCACGAACCGACAGGGGGCGGTGGGAGAGACCCAGTACTTC. It is translated as CATNRQGAVGETQYF. This chain uses TRBV15 with TRBJ2-5; TRBD1 matches 10 bases. This CDR3 contains 15 residues. The germline V gene has CDR1 LNHNV and CDR2 YYDKDF (reference sequence). The ends lost 9 bases at V and 4 bases at J; junction bases unmatched: 11.

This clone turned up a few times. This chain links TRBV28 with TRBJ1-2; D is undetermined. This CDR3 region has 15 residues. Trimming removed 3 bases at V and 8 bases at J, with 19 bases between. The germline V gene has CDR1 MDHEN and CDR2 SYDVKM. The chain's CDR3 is CASSFVEGAPRGYTF. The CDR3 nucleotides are TGTGCCAGCAGTTTTGTAGAGGGTGCCCCGAGAGGCTACACCTTC.

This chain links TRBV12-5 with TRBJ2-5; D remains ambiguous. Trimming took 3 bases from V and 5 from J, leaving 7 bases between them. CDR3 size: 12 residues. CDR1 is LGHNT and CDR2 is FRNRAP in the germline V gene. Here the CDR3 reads CASGFSPETQYF. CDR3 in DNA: TGTGCTAGTGGTTTCTCCCCGGAGACCCAGTACTTC.

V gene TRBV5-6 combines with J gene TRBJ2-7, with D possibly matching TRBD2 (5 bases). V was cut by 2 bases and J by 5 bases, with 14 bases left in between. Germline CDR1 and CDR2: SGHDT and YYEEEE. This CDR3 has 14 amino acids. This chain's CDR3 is CASSLAVRADEQYF. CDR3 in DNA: TGTGCCAGCAGCTTAGCGGTTAGGGCCGACGAGCAGTACTTC.

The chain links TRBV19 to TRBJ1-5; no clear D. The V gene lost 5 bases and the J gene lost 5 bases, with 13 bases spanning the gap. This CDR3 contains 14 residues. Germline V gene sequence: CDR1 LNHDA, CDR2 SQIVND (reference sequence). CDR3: CASSFFIIDQPQHF. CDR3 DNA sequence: TGTGCCAGTAGTTTTTTCATTATAGATCAGCCCCAGCATTTT.

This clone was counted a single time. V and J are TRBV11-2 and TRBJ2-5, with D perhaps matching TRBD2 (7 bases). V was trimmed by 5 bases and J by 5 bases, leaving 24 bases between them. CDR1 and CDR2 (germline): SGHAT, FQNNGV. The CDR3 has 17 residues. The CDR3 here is CASSPSRGGPEVETQYF. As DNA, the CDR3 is TGTGCCAGCAGCCCGAGTAGGGGGGGCCCGGAGGTGGAGACCCAGTACTTC.

This CDR3 reads CASSVRGTGDGEQFF. CDR3 DNA: TGTGCCAGCAGCGTAAGGGGGACAGGGGACGGTGAGCAGTTCTTC. The genes are TRBV9 and TRBJ2-1, with 10 bases aligning to TRBD1. The ends lost 1 base at V and 9 bases at J; junction bases unmatched: 7. Germline CDR1 is SGDLS and CDR2 is YYNGEE. The CDR3 has 15 residues.

This chain's CDR3 is CATSGGSIETQYF. In nucleotides, the CDR3 is TGCGCCACCTCGGGGGGGAGCATAGAGACCCAGTACTTC. This rearrangement joins TRBV5-1 to TRBJ2-5; 8 nucleotides line up with TRBD2. Germline V CDR1 and CDR2: SGHRS, YFSETQ. The CDR3 is made up of 13 amino acids. Trimming took 9 bases from V and 4 from J; bases not matched to a gene: 8.

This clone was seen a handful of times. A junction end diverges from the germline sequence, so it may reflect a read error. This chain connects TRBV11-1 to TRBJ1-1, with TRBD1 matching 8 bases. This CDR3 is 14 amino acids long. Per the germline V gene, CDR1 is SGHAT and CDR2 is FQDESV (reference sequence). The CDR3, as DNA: TGTGCCAGCACCTTATCAAACAGGGGGACGGAAGCTTTCTTT. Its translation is CASTLSNRGTEAFF.

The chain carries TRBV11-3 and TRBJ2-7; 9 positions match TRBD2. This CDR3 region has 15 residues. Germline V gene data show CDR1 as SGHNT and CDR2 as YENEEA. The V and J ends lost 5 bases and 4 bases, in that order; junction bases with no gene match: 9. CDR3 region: CASSPNGGRVYEQYF. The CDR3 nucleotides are TGTGCCAGCAGCCCCAATGGCGGGAGGGTGTACGAGCAGTACTTC.

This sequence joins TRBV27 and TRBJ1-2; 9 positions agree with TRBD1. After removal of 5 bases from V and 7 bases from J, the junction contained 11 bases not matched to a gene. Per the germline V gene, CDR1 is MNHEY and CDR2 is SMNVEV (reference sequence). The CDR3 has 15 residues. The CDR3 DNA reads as TGTGCCAGCAGTCGCGGACAGGGGACGTTGTTTGGCTACACCTTC. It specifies CASSRGQGTLFGYTF.

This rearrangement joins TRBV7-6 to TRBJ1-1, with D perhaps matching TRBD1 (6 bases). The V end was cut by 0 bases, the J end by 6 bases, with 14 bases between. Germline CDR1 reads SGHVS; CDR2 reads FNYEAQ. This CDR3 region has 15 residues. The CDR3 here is CASSLADAGTPEAFF. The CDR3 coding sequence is TGTGCCAGCAGCTTAGCCGATGCCGGGACACCTGAAGCTTTCTTT. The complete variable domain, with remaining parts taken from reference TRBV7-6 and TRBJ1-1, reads GAGVSQSPRYKVTKRGQDVALRCDPISGHVSLYWYRQALGQGPEFLTYFNYEAQQDKSGLPNDRFSAERPEGSISTLTIQRTEQRDSAMYRCASSLADAGTPEAFFGQGTRLTVV.

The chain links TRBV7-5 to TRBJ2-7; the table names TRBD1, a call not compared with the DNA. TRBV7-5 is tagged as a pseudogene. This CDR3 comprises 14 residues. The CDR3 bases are TGTGCCAGCAGCCACCGGGACAGGGCCTACGAGCAGTACTTC. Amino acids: CASSHRDRAYEQYF.

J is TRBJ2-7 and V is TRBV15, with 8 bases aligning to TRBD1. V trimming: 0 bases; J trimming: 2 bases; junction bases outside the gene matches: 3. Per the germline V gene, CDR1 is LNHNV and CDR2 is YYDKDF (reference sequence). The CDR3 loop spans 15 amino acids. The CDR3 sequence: CATSRDRGRTYEQYF. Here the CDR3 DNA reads TGTGCCACCAGCAGAGACAGGGGGCGTACCTACGAGCAGTACTTC.